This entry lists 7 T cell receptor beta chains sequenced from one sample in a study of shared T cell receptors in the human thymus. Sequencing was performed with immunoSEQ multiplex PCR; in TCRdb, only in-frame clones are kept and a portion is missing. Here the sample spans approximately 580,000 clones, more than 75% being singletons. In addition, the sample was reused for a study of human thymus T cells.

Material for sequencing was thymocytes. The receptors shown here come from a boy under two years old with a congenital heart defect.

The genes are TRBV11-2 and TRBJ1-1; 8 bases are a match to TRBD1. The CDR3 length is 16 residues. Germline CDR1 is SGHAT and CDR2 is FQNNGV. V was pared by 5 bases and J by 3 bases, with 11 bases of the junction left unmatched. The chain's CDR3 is CASSPHPGGSDTEAFF. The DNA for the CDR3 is TGTGCCAGCAGCCCGCACCCAGGGGGCTCGGACACTGAAGCTTTCTTT.

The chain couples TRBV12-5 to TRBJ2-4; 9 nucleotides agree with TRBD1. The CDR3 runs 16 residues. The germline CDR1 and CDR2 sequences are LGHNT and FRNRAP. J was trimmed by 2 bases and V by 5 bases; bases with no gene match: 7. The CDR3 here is CASGPRQGESKNIQYF. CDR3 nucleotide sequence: TGTGCTAGTGGTCCCAGACAGGGGGAGTCCAAAAACATTCAGTACTTC. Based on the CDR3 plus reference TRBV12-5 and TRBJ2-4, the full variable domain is DARVTQTPRHKVTEMGQEVTMRCQPILGHNTVFWYRQTMMQGLELLAYFRNRAPLDDSGMPKDRFSAEMPDATLATLKIQPSEPRDSAVYFCASGPRQGESKNIQYFGAGTRLSVL.

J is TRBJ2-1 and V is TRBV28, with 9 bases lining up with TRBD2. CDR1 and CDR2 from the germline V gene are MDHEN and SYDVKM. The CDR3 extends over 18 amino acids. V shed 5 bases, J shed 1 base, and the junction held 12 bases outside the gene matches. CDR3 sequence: CASSPHWLAGESYNEQFF. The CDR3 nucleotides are TGTGCCAGCAGTCCCCATTGGTTAGCGGGAGAGTCCTACAATGAGCAGTTCTTC. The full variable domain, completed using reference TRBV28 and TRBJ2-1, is DVKVTQSSRYLVKRTGEKVFLECVQDMDHENMFWYRQDPGLGLRLIYFSYDVKMKEKGDIPEGYSVSREKKERFSLILESASTNQTSMYLCASSPHWLAGESYNEQFFGPGTRLTVL.

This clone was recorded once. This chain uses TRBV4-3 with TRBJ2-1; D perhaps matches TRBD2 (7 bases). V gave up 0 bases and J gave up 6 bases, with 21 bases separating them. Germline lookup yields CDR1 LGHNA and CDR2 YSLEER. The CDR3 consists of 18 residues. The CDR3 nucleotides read TGCGCCAGCAGCCAAGATTCGGGGCGCGGGGGAGGGGGCAATGAGCAGTTCTTC. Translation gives CASSQDSGRGGGGNEQFF.

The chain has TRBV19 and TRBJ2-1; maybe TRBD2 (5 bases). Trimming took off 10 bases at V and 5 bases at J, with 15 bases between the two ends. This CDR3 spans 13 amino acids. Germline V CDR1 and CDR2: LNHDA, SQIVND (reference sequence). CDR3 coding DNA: TGTGCCACCTCTGGCGGGTTCGACAATGAGCAGTTCTTC. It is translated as CATSGGFDNEQFF.

CDR3 residues: CASSRDSNTEAFF. CDR3 sequence (DNA): TGTGCCAGTTCCAGGGACAGTAACACTGAAGCTTTCTTT. The chain joins TRBV27 to TRBJ1-1, with TRBD1 matching over 7 bases. Germline V gene data show CDR1 as MNHEY and CDR2 as SMNVEV (reference sequence). There are 13 residues in the CDR3. J lost 2 bases, V lost 9 bases, and 6 bases had no gene match.

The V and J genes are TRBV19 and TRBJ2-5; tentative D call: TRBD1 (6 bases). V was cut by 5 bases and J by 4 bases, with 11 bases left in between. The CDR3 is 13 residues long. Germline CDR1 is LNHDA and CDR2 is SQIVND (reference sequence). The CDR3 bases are TGTGCCAGTAGTCCTAACAGGGTAGAGACCCAGTACTTC. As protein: CASSPNRVETQYF. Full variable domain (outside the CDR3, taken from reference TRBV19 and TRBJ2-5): DGGITQSPKYLFRKEGQNVTLSCEQNLNHDAMYWYRQDPGQGLRLIYYSQIVNDFQKGDIAEGYSVSREKKESFPLTVTSAQKNPTAFYLCASSPNRVETQYFGPGTRLLVL.